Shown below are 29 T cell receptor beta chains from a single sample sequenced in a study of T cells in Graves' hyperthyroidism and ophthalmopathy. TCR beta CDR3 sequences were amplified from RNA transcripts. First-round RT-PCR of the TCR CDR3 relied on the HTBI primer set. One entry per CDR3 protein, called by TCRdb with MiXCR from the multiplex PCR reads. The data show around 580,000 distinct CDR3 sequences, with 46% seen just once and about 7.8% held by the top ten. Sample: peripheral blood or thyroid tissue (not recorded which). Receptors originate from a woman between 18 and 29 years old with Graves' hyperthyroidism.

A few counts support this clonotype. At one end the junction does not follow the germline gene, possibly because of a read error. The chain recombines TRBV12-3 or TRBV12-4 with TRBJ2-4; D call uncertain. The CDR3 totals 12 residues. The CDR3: CASRSQGSSSDF. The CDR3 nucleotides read TGTGCCAGCAGGAGTCAAGGGTCATCATCGGACTTC.

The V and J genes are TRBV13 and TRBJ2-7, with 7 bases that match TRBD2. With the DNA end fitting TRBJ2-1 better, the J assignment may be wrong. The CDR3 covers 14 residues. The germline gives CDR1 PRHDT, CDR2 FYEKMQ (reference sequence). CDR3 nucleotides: TGTGCCAGCAGCTTAGGCGGGAGGACGAATGAGCAGTTCTTC. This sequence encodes CASSLGGRTNEQFF.

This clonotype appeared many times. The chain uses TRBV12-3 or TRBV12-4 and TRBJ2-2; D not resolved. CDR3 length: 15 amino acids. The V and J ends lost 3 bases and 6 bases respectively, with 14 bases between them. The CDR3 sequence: CASSLARLRPGELFF. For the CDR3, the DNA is TGTGCCAGCAGTTTGGCTCGACTTCGTCCCGGGGAGCTGTTTTTT.

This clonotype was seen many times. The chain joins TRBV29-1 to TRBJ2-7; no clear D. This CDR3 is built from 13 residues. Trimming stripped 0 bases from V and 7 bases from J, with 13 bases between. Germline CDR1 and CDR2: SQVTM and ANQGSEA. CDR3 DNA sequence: TGCAGCGTTGAAGATCTGATGGTCGGGGAGCAGTACTTC. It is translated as CSVEDLMVGEQYF.

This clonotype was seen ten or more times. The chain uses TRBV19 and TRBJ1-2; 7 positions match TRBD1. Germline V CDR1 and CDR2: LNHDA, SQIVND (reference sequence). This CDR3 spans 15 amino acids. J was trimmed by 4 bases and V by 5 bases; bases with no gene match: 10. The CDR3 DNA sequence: TGTGCCAGTAGTGGACCCGACAGGGACTTCTATGGCTACACCTTC. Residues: CASSGPDRDFYGYTF.

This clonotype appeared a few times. In DNA, the CDR3 is TGCAGTGCTCCGACCGCCCCGGATACGCAGTATTTT. This sequence encodes CSAPTAPDTQYF. The rearrangement links TRBV20-1 to TRBJ2-3, with D unresolved. Germline V gene data show CDR1 as DFQATT and CDR2 as SNEGSKA (reference sequence). Trimming pared 5 bases from V and 6 bases from J, leaving 12 bases between. This CDR3 is built from 12 residues.

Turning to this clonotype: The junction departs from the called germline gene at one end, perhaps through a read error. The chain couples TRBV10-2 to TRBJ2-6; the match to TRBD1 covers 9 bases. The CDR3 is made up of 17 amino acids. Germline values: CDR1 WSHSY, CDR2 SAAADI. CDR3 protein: CTSIPGQGKAGANVLTF. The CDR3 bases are TGCACCAGCATTCCGGGACAGGGAAAAGCGGGGGCCAACGTCCTGACTTTC.

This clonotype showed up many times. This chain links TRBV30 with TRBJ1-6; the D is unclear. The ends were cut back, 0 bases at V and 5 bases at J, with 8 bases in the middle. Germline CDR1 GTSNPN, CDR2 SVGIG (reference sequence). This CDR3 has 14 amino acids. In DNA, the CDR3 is TGTGCCTGGAGTGTAGAGGGCGATAATTCACCCCTCCACTTT. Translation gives CAWSVEGDNSPLHF.

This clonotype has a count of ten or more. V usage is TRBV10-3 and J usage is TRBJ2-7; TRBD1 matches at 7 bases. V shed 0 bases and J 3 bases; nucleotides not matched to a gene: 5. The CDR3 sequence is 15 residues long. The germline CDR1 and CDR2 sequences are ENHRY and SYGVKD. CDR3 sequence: CAISESSGQSYEQYF. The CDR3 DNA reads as TGTGCCATCAGTGAGTCGTCGGGACAGAGCTACGAGCAGTACTTC.

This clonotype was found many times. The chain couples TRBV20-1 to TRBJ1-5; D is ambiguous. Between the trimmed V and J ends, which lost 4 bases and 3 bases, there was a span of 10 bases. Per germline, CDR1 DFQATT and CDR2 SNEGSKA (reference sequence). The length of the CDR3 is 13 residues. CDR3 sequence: CSATRSPNQPQHF. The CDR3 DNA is TGCAGTGCTACCCGATCCCCCAATCAGCCCCAGCATTTT.

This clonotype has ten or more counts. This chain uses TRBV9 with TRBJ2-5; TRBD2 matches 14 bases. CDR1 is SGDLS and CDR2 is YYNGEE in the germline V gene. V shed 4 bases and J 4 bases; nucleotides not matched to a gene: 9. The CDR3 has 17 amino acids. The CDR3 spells CASSKEGGLAGGETQYF. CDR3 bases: TGTGCCAGCAGCAAAGAAGGCGGACTAGCGGGAGGAGAGACCCAGTACTTC. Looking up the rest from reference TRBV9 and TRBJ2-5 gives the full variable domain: DSGVTQTPKHLITATGQRVTLRCSPRSGDLSVYWYQQSLDQGLQFLIQYYNGEERAKGNILERFSAQQFPDLHSELNLSSLELGDSALYFCASSKEGGLAGGETQYFGPGTRLLVL.

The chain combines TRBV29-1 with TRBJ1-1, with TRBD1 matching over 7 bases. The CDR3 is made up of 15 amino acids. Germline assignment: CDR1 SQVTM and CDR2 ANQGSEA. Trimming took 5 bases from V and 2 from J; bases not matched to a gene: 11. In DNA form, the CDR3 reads TGCAGCGTTAGACAGGGAGCGAAAGGAAACACTGAAGCTTTCTTT. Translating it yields CSVRQGAKGNTEAFF.

The CDR3 region has the DNA TGTGCCAGCAGCTTTACCGGAGGCGCGAACACCGGGCAGGCCCAGTACTTC. Amino acid sequence: CASSFTGGANTGQAQYF. The rearrangement links TRBV7-8 to TRBJ2-5; D may be TRBD2 (5 bases). The CDR3 consists of 17 residues. Germline lookup yields CDR1 SGHVS and CDR2 FQNEAQ. V lost 3 bases, J lost 9 bases, and 26 bases lay in between.

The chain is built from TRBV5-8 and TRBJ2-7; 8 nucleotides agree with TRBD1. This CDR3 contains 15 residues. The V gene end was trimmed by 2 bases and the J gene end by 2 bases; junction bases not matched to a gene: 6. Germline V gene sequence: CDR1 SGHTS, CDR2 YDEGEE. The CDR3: CASSFAQGVTYEQYF. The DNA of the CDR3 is TGTGCCAGCAGCTTCGCACAGGGGGTCACCTACGAGCAGTACTTC.

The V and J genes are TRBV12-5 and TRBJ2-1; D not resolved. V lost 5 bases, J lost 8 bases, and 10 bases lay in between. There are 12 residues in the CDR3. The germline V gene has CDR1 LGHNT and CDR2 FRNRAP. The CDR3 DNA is TGTGCTAGTGGTCCATCCCGCTATGAGCAGTTCTTC. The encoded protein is CASGPSRYEQFF. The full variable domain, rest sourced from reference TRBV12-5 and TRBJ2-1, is DARVTQTPRHKVTEMGQEVTMRCQPILGHNTVFWYRQTMMQGLELLAYFRNRAPLDDSGMPKDRFSAEMPDATLATLKIQPSEPRDSAVYFCASGPSRYEQFFGPGTRLTVL.

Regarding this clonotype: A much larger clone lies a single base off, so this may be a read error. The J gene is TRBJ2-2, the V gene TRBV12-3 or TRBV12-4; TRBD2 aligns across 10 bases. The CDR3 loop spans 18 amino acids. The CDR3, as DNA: TGTGCCAGCAGTTTCAGGCTAGCGGGAGTAAGAGTCACCGGGGAGCCGTTTTTT. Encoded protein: CASSFRLAGVRVTGEPFF.

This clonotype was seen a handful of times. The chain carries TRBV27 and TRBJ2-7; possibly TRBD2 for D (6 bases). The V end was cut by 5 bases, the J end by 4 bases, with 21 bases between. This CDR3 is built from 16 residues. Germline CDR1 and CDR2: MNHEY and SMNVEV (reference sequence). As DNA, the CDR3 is TGTGCCAGCAGTACCCTAGCGAGAGGTATTGGGTACGAGCAGTACTTC. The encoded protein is CASSTLARGIGYEQYF.

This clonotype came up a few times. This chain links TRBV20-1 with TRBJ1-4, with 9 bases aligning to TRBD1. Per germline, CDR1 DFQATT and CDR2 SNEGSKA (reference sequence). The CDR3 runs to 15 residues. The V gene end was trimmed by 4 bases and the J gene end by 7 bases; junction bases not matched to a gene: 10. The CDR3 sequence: CSAKLQGAHGEKLFF. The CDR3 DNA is TGCAGTGCTAAACTACAGGGGGCTCATGGTGAAAAACTGTTTTTT.

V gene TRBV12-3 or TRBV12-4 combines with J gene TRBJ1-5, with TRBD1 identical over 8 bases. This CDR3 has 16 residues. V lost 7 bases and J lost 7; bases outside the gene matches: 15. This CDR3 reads CASNLPGQAYEQPQHF. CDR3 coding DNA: TGTGCCAGCAACCTCCCGGGACAGGCATACGAGCAGCCCCAGCATTTT.

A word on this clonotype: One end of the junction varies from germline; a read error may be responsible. The CDR3 is CASSLVLGVRGAVF. For the CDR3, the DNA is TGTGCCAGCAGCTTAGTTTTGGGGGTCAGGGGAGCTGTTTTT. The chain employs TRBV7-9 and TRBJ2-2, with D perhaps TRBD1 (6 bases). Looked up from germline, CDR1 is SEHNR and CDR2 is FQNEAQ (reference sequence). The CDR3 consists of 14 residues.

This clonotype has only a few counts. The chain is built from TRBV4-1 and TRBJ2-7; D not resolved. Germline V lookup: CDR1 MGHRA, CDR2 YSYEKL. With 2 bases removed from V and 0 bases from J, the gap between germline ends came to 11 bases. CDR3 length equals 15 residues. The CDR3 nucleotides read TGCGCCAGCAGCCAATTACAACGGCCCTCCTACGAGCAGTACTTC. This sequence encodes CASSQLQRPSYEQYF.

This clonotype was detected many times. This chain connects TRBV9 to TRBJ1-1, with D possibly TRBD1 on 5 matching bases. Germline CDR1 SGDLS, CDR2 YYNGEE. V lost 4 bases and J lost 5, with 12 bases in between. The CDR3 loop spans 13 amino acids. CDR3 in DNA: TGTGCCAGCAGCCCTAGGGGTGGGACTGAAGCTTTCTTT. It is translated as CASSPRGGTEAFF.

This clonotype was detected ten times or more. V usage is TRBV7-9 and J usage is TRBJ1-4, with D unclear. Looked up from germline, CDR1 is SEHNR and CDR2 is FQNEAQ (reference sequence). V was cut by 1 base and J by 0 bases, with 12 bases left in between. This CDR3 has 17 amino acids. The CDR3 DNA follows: TGTGCCAGCAGCTTAGATGCAGGAGGCTCAACTAATGAAAAACTGTTTTTT. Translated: CASSLDAGGSTNEKLFF.

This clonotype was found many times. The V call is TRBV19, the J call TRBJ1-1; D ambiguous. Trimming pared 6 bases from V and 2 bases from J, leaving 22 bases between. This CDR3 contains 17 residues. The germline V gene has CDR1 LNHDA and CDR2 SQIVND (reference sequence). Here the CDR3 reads CASRRLEVPRVNTEAFF. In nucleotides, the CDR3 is TGTGCCAGTAGACGGCTGGAGGTTCCAAGAGTAAACACTGAAGCTTTCTTT.

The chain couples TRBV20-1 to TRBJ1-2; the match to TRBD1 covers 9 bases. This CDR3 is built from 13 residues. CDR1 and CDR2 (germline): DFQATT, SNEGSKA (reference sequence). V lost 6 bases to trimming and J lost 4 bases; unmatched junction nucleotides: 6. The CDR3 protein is CSATQGASYGYTF. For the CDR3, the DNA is TGCAGTGCGACACAGGGGGCTAGCTATGGCTACACCTTC.

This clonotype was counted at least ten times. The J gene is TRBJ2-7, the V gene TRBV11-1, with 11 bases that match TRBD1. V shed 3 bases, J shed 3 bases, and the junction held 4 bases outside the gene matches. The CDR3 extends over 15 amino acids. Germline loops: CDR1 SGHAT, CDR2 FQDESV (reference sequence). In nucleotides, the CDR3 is TGTGCCAGCAGCTTGGGACAGGGGGTTCTCTACGAGCAGTACTTC. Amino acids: CASSLGQGVLYEQYF.

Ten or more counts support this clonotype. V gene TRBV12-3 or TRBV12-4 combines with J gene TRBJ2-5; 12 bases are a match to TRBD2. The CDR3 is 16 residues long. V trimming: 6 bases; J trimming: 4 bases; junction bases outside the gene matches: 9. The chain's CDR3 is CASSSTSGRARETQYF. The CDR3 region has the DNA TGTGCCAGCAGCTCGACTAGCGGGAGAGCGAGAGAGACCCAGTACTTC.

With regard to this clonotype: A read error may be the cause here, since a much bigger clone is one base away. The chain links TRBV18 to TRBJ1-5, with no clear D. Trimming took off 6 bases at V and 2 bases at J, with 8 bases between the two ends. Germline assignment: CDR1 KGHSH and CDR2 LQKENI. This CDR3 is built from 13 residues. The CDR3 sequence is CASSQTRNQPQHF. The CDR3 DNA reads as TGTGCCAGCTCCCAGACACGCAATCAGCCCCAGCATTTT.

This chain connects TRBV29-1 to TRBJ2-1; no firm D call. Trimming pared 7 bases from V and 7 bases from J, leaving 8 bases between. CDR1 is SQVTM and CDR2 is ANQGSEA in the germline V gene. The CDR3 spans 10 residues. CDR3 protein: CSALLNEQFF. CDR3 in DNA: TGCAGCGCCCTACTGAATGAGCAGTTCTTC.